These T cell receptor beta chains were read from a single sample in a study of blood T cell repertoires in COVID-19. Measured with immunoSEQ multiplex PCR; TCRdb has only the in-frame clones, and not every one. The sample lists fewer than 350,000 clones, 75% to 90% occurring once. The sample taken for sequencing was PBMCs or T cells enriched from blood (not recorded which). The source of these receptors is a woman in her 50s who had recovered from COVID-19. Each CDR3 is given with its conserved first and last residue. Each record gives: D gene, V gene, J gene, clone size, CDR3 DNA, CDR3 protein. A D gene is named only where the DNA matches it firmly. Clone size is shown for a subset of rows, as once, few, many or a class of expanded clone.

>.|TRBV7-9|TRBJ1-2|.
TGTGCCAGCAGCTTCAGGACTAACTATGGCTACACCTTC
CASSFRTNYGYTF
>.|TRBV12-3/TRBV12-4|TRBJ1-3|.
TGTGCCAGCAGCCAAACTGGAAACACCATATATTTT
CASSQTGNTIYF
>.|TRBV10-3|TRBJ1-6|.
TGTGCCATCAGGACAGAGTATAATTCACCCCTCCACTTT
CAIRTEYNSPLHF
>.|TRBV19|TRBJ1-5|.
TGTGCCAGTACTCAGGACGGGGGTAGCAATCAGCCCCAGCATTTT
CASTQDGGSNQPQHF
>TRBD2|TRBV11-3|TRBJ2-7|.
TGTGCCAGCAGCGTAACTAGCGGGGCTCCCTACGAGCAGTACTTC
CASSVTSGAPYEQYF
>TRBD1|TRBV4-3|TRBJ1-6|few
TGCGCCAGCAGCCAAACCTTGACAGGGTTCGGGTCACCCCTCCACTTT
CASSQTLTGFGSPLHF
>.|TRBV7-8|TRBJ1-5|.
TGTGCCACCACCTTGTCCCTCAATCAGCCCCAGCATTTT
CATTLSLNQPQHF
>.|TRBV10-3|TRBJ2-3|.
TGTGCCATCAGTCGACAGACGGCAGGGGACATTGTGGATACGCAGTATTTT
CAISRQTAGDIVDTQYF
>TRBD1|TRBV9|TRBJ1-6|.
TGTGCCAGCAGCGAGGGACAGGCTGGCTCACCCCTCCACTTT
CASSEGQAGSPLHF
>.|TRBV15|TRBJ2-7|.
TGTGCCACCAGCAGAGAAGGGGTAAGCTACGAGCAGTACTTC
CATSREGVSYEQYF
>TRBD1|TRBV10-3|TRBJ2-7|.
TGTGCCATCAGTGAGTCGGGGACAGGGACCTACGAGCAGTACTTC
CAISESGTGTYEQYF
>TRBD1|TRBV15|TRBJ2-5|.
TGTGCCACCAGCAGAGCCGACAGGGGCCATGAGACCCAGTACTTC
CATSRADRGHETQYF
>.|TRBV28|TRBJ2-5|once
TGTGCCAGCAGTTTAGAGGTATACACCCAAGAGACCCAGTACTTC
CASSLEVYTQETQYF
>.|TRBV7-3|TRBJ2-5|.
TGTGCCAGCAGCTTAACGGCCACAGGGCTAGAGACCCAGTACTTC
CASSLTATGLETQYF
>.|TRBV30|TRBJ2-1|.
TGTGCCTGGAGTGCAATCCTAAGGAGGAATGAGCAGTTCTTC
CAWSAILRRNEQFF
>.|TRBV7-2|TRBJ1-1|.
TGTGCCAGCAGCTTACAAGGAGGGGGGGGAGCTTTCTTT
CASSLQGGGGAFF
>TRBD2|TRBV6-5|TRBJ2-7|.
TGTGCCAGCACCGAAGGGGCTAGCGGGCCCTACGAGCAGTACTTC
CASTEGASGPYEQYF
>.|TRBV27|TRBJ1-5|once
TGTGCCAGCAGTTTAAAAGTCAGGGTTCAGCCCCAGCATTTT
CASSLKVRVQPQHF
>TRBD2|TRBV5-5|TRBJ2-3|.
TGTGCCAGCAGCTTCGGGGGGGCCAGGAATACGCAGTATTTT
CASSFGGARNTQYF
>.|TRBV7-2|TRBJ2-1|.
TGTGCCAGCAGCTTGGGGACTGACCATGAGCAGTTCTTC
CASSLGTDHEQFF
>TRBD1|TRBV2|TRBJ1-6|.
TGTGCCAGCCTGCGACAGGGGGGTTCACCCCTCCACTTT
CASLRQGGSPLHF
>TRBD1|TRBV6-2/TRBV6-3|TRBJ1-2|many
TGTGCCAGCAGTTATCACGGACAGGGGCGTAACTATGGCTACACCTTC
CASSYHGQGRNYGYTF
>.|TRBV4-1|TRBJ1-5|.
TGCGCCAGCAGCCAAGATATAGGACGGGGGGTAAGCAATCAGCCCCAGCATTTT
CASSQDIGRGVSNQPQHF
>.|TRBV5-8|TRBJ2-1|.
TGTGCCAGCAGCTTGGGGCAGGGATATGAGCAGTTCTTC
CASSLGQGYEQFF
>TRBD2|TRBV11-2|TRBJ2-2|.
TGTGCCAGCAGCTTAGAGCGGGAGTTCGGGGAGCTGTTTTTT
CASSLEREFGELFF
>.|TRBV18|TRBJ1-2|.
TGTGCCAGCTCACCAGTACAAATTAACTATGGCTACACCTTC
CASSPVQINYGYTF
>TRBD2|TRBV7-2|TRBJ2-3|.
TGTGCCAGCAGCTTAGGATTCGATGCTAGCGGGAGGCCGCAGTATTTT
CASSLGFDASGRPQYF
>TRBD1|TRBV3-1/TRBV3-2|TRBJ1-5|once
TGTGCCAGCAGCCCTAGACAGGGGGTTGAGCAGCCCCAGCATTTT
CASSPRQGVEQPQHF
>.|TRBV7-2|TRBJ1-2|.
TGTGCCAGCAGTGCCCGGGACATCTATGGCTACACCTTC
CASSARDIYGYTF
>TRBD2|TRBV7-9|TRBJ2-7|.
TGTGCCAGCAGCATACCGACAGCGGGGGCCTACGAGCAGTACTTC
CASSIPTAGAYEQYF
>TRBD1|TRBV7-8|TRBJ1-5|.
TGTGCCAGCAGCTTGGGGACAGGAGGCAATCAGCCCCAGCATTTT
CASSLGTGGNQPQHF
>TRBD1|TRBV19|TRBJ1-1|.
TGTGCCAGTAGTATTGGGCGGACAGGGGTTACTGAAGCTTTCTTT
CASSIGRTGVTEAFF
>TRBD1|TRBV18|TRBJ1-6|.
TGTGCCAGCTCACCCGTGGACAGGGGGGATAATTCACCCCTCCACTTT
CASSPVDRGDNSPLHF
>TRBD1|TRBV10-3|TRBJ2-7|.
TGTGCCACCGAGGGACAGAATAAACCCTACGACCGCGAGCAGTACTTC
CATEGQNKPYDREQYF